This T cell receptor (beta chain) is drawn from a study of somatic mutations in cytotoxic T cells in rheumatoid arthritis. Method: immunoSEQ multiplex PCR; TCRdb's copy keeps in-frame clones and lacks some. The table records about 29,000 clones, more than 75% of them present only once. This clone showed up just a few times. The source material was CD8+ T cells sorted from blood. This receptor was identified in an adult with rheumatoid arthritis.

The CDR3 DNA sequence: TGTGCCAGCAGTATAAGGGCCCCTGGAAACACCATATATTTT. It translates to CASSIRAPGNTIYF. This chain connects TRBV6-5 to TRBJ1-3, with no clear D. The CDR3 has 14 amino acids. The germline CDR1 and CDR2 sequences are MNHEY and SVGAGI. V was shortened by 5 bases and J by 2 bases, with 10 bases between the two germline ends.